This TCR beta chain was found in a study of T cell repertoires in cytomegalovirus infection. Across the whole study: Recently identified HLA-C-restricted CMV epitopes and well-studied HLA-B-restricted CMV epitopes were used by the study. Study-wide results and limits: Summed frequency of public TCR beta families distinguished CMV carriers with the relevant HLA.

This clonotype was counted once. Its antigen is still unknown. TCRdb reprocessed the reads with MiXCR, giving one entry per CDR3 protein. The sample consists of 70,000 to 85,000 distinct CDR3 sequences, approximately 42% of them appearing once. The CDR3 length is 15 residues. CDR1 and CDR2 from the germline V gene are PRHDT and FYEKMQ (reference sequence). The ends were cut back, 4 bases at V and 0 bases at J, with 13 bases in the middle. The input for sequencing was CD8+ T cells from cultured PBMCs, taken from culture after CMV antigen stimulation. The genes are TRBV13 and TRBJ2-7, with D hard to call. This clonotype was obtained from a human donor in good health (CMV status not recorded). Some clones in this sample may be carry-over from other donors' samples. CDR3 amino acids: CASSSRSGPSYEQYF. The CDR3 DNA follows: TGTGCCAGCAGCTCGAGATCGGGCCCCTCCTACGAGCAGTACTTC.